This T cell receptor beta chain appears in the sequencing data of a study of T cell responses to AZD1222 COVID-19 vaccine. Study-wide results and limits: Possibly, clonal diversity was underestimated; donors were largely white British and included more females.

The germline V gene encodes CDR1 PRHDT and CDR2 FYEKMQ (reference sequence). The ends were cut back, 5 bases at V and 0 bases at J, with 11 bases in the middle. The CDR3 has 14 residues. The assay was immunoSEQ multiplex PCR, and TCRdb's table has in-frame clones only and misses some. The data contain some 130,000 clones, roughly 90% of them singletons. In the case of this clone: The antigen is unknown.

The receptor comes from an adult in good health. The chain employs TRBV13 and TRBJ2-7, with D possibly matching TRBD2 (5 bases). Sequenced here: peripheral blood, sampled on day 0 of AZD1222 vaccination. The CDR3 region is CASSEDFNSYEQYF. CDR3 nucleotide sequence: TGTGCCAGCAGCGAGGACTTCAACTCCTACGAGCAGTACTTC.